Sequencing of this T cell receptor (beta chain) was carried out in a study of blood T cell repertoires in COVID-19. Turning to the study itself: The study drew acute and convalescent COVID-19 samples from the United States, Italy and Spain. Sources were T cells, B-cell-depleted T cells, or PBMCs; the material itself was cDNA or gDNA.

Germline lookup yields CDR1 SNHLY and CDR2 FYNNEI. Trimming removed 7 bases at V and 2 bases at J, with 13 bases between. The CDR3 spans 14 residues. Authors' data handling: Nucleated cell counts were estimated from reference gene primer amplification. The data were produced by immunoSEQ multiplex PCR, yet TCRdb's version contains in-frame clones alone and is incomplete. V and J calls and clone size come straight from that table; D and trimming were deduced from the DNA. The top ten hold roughly 2% of the sample, which has some 290,000 clones, roughly nine tenths seen once. Sequenced material: peripheral blood. This clonotype was obtained from a woman aged 45-65 years who had recovered from COVID-19. The gene calls are TRBV2 and TRBJ2-3; perhaps TRBD1 as D (6 bases). The CDR3 bases are TGTGCCAGCACCGCCTGGACAGACACAGATACGCAGTATTTT. This sequence encodes CASTAWTDTDTQYF.